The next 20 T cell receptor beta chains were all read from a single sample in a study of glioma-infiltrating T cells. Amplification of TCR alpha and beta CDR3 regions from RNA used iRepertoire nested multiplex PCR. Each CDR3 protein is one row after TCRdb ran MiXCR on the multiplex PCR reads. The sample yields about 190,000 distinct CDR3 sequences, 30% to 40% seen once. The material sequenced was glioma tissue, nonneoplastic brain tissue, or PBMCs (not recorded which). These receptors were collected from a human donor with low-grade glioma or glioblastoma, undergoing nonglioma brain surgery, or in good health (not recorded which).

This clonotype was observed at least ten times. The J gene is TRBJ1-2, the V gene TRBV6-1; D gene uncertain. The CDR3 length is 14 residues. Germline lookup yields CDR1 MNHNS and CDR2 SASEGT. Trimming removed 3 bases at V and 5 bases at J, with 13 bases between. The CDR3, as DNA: TGTGCCAGCAGTGACGCCCTAGAGGTATATGGCTACACCTTC. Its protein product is CASSDALEVYGYTF.

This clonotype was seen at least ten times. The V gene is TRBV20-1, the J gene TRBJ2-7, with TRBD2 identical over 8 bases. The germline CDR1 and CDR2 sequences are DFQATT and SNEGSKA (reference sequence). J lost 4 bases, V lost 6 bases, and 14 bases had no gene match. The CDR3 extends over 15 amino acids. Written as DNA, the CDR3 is TGCAGTGCCACCCCGCGGGGGGCGCTTCGGTACGAGCAGTACTTC. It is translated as CSATPRGALRYEQYF.

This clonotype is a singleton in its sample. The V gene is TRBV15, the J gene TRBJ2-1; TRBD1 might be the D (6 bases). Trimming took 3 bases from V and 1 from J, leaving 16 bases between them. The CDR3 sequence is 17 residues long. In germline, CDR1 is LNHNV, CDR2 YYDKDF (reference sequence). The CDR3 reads CATSRDARGRSYNEQFF. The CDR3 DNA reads TGTGCCACCAGCAGGGATGCAAGGGGGAGATCCTACAATGAGCAGTTCTTC.

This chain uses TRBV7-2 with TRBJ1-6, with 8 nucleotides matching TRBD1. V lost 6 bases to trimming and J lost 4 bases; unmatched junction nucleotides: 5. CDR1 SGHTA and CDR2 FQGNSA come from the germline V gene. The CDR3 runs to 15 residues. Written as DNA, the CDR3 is TGTGCCAGCAGAAAAGACAGGGGTTATAATTCACCCCTCCACTTT. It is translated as CASRKDRGYNSPLHF.

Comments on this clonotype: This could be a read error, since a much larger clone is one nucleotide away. The CDR3 DNA reads TGTGCCAGCTTACGGCGTTCGGAGGATAGTGGGAATGAGCAGTTCTTC. Its protein is CASLRRSEDSGNEQFF. The V gene is TRBV18, the J gene TRBJ2-1, with a weak D call TRBD2 (5 bases). Looked up from germline, CDR1 is KGHSH and CDR2 is LQKENI. V was cut by 7 bases and J by 7 bases, with 23 bases left in between. This CDR3 is built from 16 residues.

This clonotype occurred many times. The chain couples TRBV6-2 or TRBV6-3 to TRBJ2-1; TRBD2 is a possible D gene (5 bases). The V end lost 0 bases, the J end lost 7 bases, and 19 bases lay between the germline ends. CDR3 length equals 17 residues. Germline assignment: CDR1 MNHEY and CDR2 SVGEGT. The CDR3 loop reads CASSYSRAGGRDNEQFF. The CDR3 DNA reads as TGTGCCAGCAGTTACTCGAGAGCCGGCGGGCGCGATAATGAGCAGTTCTTC.

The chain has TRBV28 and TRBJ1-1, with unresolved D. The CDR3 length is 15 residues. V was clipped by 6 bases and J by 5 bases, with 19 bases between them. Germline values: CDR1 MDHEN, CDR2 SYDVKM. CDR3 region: CASSVWAGDLTEAFF. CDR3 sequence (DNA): TGTGCCAGCAGCGTTTGGGCAGGCGATCTAACTGAAGCTTTCTTT.

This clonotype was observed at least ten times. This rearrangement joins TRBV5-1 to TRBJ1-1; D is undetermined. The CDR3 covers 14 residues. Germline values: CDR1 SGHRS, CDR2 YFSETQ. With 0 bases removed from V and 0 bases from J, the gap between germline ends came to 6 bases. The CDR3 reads CASSLDSLNTEAFF. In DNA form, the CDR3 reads TGCGCCAGCAGCTTGGACAGCTTGAACACTGAAGCTTTCTTT.

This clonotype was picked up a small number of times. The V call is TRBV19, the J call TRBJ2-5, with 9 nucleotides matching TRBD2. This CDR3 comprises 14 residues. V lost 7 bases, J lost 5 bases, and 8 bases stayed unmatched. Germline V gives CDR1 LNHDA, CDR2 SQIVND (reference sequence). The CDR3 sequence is CASTPAGGQETQYF. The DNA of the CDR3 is TGTGCCAGTACCCCAGCGGGGGGCCAGGAGACCCAGTACTTC.

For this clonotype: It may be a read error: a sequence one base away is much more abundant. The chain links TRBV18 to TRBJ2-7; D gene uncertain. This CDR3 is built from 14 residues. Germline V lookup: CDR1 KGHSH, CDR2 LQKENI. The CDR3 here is CASSSPSSRYEQYF. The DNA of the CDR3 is TGTGCCAGCTCATCACCAAGTTCACGCTACGAGCAGTACTTC.

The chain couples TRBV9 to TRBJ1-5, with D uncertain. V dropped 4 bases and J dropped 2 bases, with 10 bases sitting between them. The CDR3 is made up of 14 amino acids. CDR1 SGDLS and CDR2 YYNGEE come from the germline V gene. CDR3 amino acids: CASSRGDRNQPQHF. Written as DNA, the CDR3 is TGTGCCAGCAGCCGCGGGGATCGCAATCAGCCCCAGCATTTT. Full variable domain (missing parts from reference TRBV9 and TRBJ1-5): DSGVTQTPKHLITATGQRVTLRCSPRSGDLSVYWYQQSLDQGLQFLIQYYNGEERAKGNILERFSAQQFPDLHSELNLSSLELGDSALYFCASSRGDRNQPQHFGDGTRLSIL.

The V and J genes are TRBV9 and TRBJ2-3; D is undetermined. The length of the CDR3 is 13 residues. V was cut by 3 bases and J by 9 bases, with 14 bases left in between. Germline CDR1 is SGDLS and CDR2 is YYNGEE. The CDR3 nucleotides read TGTGCCAGCAGCGACTCACTTTGGGTAACGCAGTATTTT. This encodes CASSDSLWVTQYF. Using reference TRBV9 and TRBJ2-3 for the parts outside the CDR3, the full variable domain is DSGVTQTPKHLITATGQRVTLRCSPRSGDLSVYWYQQSLDQGLQFLIQYYNGEERAKGNILERFSAQQFPDLHSELNLSSLELGDSALYFCASSDSLWVTQYFGPGTRLTVL.

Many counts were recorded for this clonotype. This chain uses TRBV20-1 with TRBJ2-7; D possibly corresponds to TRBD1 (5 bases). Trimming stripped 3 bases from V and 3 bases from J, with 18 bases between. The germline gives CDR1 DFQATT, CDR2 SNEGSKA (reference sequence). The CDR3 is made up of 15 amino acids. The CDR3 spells CSASRLTDNHYEQYF. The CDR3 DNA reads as TGCAGTGCTAGCCGCCTGACAGATAACCACTACGAGCAGTACTTC.

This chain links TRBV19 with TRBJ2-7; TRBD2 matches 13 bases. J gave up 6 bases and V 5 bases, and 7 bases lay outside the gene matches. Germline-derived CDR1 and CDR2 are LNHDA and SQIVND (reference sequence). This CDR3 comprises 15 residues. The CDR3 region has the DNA TGTGCCAGTAGTTCCCGACTAGCGGGAGGTAGCGAGCAGTACTTC. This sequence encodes CASSSRLAGGSEQYF. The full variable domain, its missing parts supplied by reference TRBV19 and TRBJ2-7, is DGGITQSPKYLFRKEGQNVTLSCEQNLNHDAMYWYRQDPGQGLRLIYYSQIVNDFQKGDIAEGYSVSREKKESFPLTVTSAQKNPTAFYLCASSSRLAGGSEQYFGPGTRLTVT.

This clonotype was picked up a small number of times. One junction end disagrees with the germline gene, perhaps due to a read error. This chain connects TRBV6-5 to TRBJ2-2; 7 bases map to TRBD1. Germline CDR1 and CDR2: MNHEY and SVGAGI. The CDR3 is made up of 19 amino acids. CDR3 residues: CASSYSRPQGTVDTRELFF. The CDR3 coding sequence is TGTGCCAGCAGTTACTCGAGGCCCCAAGGGACAGTAGACACCAGGGAGCTGTTTTTT.

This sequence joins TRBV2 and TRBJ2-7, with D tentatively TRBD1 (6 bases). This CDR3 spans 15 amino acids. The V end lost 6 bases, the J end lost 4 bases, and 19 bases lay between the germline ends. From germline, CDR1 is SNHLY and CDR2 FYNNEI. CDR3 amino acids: CASRSEGGPPYEQYF. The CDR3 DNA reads TGTGCCAGCAGATCCGAAGGGGGTCCTCCTTACGAGCAGTACTTC.

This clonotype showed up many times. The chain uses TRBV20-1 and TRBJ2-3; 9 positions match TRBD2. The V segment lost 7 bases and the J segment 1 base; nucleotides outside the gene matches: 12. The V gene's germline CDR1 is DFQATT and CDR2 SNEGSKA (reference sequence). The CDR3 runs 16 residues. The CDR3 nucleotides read TGCAGTGTGGAGGGGGCTAGCGGGATCCGCACAGATACGCAGTATTTT. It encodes CSVEGASGIRTDTQYF.

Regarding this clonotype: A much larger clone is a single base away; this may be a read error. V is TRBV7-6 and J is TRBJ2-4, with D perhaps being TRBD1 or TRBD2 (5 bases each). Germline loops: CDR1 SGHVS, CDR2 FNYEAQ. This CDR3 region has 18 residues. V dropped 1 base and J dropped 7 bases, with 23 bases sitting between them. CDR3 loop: CASSLVGLGSGTVNIQYF. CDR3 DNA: TGTGCCAGCAGCTTAGTAGGTTTAGGTTCAGGGACGGTGAACATTCAGTACTTC.

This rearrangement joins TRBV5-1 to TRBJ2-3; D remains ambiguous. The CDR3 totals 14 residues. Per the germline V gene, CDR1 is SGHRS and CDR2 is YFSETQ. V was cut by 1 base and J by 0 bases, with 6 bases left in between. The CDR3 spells CASSLNPSTDTQYF. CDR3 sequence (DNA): TGCGCCAGCAGCTTGAACCCAAGCACAGATACGCAGTATTTT.

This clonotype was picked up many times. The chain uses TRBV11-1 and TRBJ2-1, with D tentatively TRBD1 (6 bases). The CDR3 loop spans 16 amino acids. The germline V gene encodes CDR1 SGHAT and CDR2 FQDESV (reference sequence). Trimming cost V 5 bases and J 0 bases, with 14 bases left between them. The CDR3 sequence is CASSRRTGSSYNEQFF. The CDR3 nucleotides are TGTGCCAGCAGCCGAAGAACAGGGAGCTCCTACAATGAGCAGTTCTTC.